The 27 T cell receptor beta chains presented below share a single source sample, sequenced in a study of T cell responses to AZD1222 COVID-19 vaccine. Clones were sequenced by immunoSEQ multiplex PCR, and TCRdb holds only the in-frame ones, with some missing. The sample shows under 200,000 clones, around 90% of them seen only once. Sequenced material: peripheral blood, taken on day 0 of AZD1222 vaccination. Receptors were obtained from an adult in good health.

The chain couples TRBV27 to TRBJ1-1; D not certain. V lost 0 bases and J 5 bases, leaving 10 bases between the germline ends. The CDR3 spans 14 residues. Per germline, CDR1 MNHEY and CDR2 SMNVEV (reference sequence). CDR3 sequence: CASSLSRVRTEAFF. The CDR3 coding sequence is TGTGCCAGCAGTTTATCCCGGGTGCGGACTGAAGCTTTCTTT.

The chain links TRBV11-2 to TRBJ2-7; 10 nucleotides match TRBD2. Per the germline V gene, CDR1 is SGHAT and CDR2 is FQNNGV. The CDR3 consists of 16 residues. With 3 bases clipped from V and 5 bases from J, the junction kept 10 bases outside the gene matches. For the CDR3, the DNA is TGTGCCAGCAGCTTTTGGGGACTAGCGAGAGACGACGAGCAGTACTTC. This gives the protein CASSFWGLARDDEQYF.

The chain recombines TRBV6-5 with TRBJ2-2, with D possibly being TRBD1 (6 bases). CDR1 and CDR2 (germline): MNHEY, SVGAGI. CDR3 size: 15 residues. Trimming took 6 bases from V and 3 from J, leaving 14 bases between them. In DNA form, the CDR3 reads TGTGCCAGCAGCATCGACAGGTCCGACACCGGGGAGCTGTTTTTT. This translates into CASSIDRSDTGELFF.

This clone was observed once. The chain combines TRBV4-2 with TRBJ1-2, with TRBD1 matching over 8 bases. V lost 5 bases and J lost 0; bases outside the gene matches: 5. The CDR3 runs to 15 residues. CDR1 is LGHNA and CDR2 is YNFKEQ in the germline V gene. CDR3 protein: CASSGPQGANYGYTF. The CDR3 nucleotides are TGTGCCAGCAGCGGACCACAGGGGGCTAACTATGGCTACACCTTC.

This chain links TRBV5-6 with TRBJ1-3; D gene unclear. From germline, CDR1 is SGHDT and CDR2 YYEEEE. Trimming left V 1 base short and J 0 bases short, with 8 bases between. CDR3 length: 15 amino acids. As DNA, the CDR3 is TGTGCCAGCAGCTTGAGGCGGCACTCTGGAAACACCATATATTTT. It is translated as CASSLRRHSGNTIYF.

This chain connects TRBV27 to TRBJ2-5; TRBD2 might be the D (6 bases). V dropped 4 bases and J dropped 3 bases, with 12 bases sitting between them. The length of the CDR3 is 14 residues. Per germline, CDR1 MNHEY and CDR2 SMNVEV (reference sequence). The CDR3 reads CASSWASAEETQYF. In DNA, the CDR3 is TGTGCCAGCAGTTGGGCTAGCGCAGAAGAGACCCAGTACTTC.

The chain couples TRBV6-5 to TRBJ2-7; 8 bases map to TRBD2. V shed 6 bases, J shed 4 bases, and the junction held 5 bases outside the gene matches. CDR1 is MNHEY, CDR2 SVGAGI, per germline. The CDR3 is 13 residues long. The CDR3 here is CASRREGSYEQYF. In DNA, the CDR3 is TGTGCCAGCAGACGGGAGGGTTCGTACGAGCAGTACTTC.

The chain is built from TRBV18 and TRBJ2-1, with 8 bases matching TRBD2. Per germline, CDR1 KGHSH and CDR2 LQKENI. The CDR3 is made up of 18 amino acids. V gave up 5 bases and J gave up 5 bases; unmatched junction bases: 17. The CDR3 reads CASSSLAHQAGANNEQFF. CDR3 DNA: TGTGCCAGCTCAAGTCTAGCGCATCAAGCGGGGGCTAACAATGAGCAGTTCTTC.

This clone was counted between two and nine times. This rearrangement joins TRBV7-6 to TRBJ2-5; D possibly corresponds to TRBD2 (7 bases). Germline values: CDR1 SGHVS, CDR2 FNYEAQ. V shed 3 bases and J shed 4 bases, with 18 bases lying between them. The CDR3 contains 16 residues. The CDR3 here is CASSLGGGTLRETQYF. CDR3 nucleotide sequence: TGTGCCAGCAGCTTGGGCGGGGGCACCTTACGAGAGACCCAGTACTTC.

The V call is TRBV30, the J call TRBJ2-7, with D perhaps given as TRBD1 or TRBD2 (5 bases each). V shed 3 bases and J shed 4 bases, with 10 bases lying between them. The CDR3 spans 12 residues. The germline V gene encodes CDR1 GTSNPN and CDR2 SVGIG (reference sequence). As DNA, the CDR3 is TGTGCCTGGAGCGGGACCAATTACGAGCAGTACTTC. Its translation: CAWSGTNYEQYF.

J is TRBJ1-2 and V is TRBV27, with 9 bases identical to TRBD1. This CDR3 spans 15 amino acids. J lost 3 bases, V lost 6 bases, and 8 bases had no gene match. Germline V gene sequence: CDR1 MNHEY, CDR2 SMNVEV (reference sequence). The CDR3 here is CASRLTGGLDYGYTF. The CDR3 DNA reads TGTGCCAGCAGGTTAACAGGGGGCCTTGACTATGGCTACACCTTC.

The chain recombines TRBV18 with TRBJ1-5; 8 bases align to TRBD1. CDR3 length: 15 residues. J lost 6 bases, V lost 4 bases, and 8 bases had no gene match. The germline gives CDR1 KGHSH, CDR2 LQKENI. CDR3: CASSLAGGAGQPQHF. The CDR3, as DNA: TGTGCCAGCTCACTGGCAGGGGGCGCGGGTCAGCCCCAGCATTTT. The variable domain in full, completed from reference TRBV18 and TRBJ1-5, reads NAGVMQNPRHLVRRRGQEARLRCSPMKGHSHVYWYRQLPEEGLKFMVYLQKENIIDESGMPKERFSAEFPKEGPSILRIQQVVRGDSAAYFCASSLAGGAGQPQHFGDGTRLSIL.

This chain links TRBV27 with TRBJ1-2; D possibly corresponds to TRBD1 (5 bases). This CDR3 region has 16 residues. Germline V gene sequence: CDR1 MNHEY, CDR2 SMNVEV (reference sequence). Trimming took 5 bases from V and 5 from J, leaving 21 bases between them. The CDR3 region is CASSPAGQGIWYGYTF. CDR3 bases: TGTGCCAGCAGTCCCGCAGGGCAGGGTATCTGGTATGGCTACACCTTC.

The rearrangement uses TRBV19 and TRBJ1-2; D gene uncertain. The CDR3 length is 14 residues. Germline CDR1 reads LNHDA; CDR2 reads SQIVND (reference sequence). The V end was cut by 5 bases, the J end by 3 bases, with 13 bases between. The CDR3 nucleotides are TGTGCCAGTAGTTTCGTGGGTCAACACTATGGCTACACCTTC. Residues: CASSFVGQHYGYTF.

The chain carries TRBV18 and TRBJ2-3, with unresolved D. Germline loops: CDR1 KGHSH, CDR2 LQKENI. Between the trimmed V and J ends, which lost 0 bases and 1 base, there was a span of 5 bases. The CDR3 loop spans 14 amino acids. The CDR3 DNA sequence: TGTGCCAGCTCACCACCGGAAGGCACAGATACGCAGTATTTT. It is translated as CASSPPEGTDTQYF.

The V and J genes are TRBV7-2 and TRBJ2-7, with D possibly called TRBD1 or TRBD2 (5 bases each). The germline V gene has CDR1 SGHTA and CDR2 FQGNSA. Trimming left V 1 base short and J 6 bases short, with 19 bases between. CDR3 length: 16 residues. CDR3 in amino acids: CASSLGPSGPSTEQYF. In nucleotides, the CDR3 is TGTGCCAGCAGCTTAGGCCCCTCGGGGCCGTCAACCGAGCAGTACTTC.

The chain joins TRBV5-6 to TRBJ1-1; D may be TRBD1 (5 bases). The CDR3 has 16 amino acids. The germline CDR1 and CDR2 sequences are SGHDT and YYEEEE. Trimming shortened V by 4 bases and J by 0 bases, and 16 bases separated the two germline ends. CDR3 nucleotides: TGTGCCAGCAGCCCTATAGGTAACAGGTTGAACACTGAAGCTTTCTTT. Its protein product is CASSPIGNRLNTEAFF.

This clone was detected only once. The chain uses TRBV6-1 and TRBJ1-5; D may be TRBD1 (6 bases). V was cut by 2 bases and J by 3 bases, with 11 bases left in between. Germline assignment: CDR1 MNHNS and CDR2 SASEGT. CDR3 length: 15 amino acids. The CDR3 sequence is CASSERGHNNQPQHF. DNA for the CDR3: TGTGCCAGCAGTGAACGGGGACATAACAATCAGCCCCAGCATTTT.

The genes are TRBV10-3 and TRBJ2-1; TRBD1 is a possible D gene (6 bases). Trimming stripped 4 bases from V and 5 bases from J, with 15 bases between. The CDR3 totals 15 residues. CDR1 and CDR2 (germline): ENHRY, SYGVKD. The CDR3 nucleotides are TGTGCCATCAGTGGGCAGGGGTACGGGGACAATGAGCAGTTCTTC. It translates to CAISGQGYGDNEQFF.

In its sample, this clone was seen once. CDR3 loop: CASSMMGLSSYEQYF. DNA for the CDR3: TGTGCCAGTAGTATGATGGGGTTGAGCTCCTACGAGCAGTACTTC. V is TRBV19 and J is TRBJ2-7; no clear D. The CDR3 extends over 15 amino acids. Germline V gene lookup returns CDR1 LNHDA and CDR2 SQIVND (reference sequence). Trimming cost V 3 bases and J 0 bases, with 12 bases left between them. Variable domain in full (rest from reference TRBV19 and TRBJ2-7): DGGITQSPKYLFRKEGQNVTLSCEQNLNHDAMYWYRQDPGQGLRLIYYSQIVNDFQKGDIAEGYSVSREKKESFPLTVTSAQKNPTAFYLCASSMMGLSSYEQYFGPGTRLTVT.

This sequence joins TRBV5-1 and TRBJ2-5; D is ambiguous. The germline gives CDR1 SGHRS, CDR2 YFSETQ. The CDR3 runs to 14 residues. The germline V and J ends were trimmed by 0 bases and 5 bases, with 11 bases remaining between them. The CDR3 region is CASSLVGEWETQYF. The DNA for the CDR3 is TGCGCCAGCAGCTTGGTGGGCGAATGGGAGACCCAGTACTTC.

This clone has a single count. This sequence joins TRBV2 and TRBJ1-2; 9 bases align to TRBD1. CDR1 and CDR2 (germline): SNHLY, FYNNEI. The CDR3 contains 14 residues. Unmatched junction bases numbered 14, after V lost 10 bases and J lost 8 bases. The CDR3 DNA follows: TGTGCCACTACGGACAGGGGAGGTTTTAAGGGCTACACCTTC. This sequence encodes CATTDRGGFKGYTF.

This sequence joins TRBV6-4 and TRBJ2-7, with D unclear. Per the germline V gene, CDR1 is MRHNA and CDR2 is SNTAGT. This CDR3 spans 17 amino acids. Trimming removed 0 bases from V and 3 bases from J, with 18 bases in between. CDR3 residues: CASSDSTRTDKHYEQYF. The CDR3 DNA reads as TGTGCCAGCAGTGACTCAACCCGGACGGATAAACACTACGAGCAGTACTTC.

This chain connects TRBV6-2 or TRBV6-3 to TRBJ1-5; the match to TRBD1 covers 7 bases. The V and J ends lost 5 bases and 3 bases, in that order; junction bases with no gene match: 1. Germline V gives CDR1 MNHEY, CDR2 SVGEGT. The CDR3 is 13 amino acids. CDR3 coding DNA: TGTGCCAGCAGTGGGACAGACAATCAGCCCCAGCATTTT. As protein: CASSGTDNQPQHF.

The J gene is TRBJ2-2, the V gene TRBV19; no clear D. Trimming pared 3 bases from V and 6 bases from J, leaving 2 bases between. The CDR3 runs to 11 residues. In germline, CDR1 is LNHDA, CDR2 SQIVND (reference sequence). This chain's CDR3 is CASSIPGELFF. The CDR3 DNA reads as TGTGCCAGTAGTATCCCCGGGGAGCTGTTTTTT.

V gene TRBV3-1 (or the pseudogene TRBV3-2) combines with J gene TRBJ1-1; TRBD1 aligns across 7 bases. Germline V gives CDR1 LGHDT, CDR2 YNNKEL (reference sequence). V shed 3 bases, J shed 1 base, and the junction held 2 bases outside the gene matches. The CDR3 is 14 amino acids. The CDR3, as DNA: TGTGCCAGCAGCCAGAGGGACAGGAACACTGAAGCTTTCTTT. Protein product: CASSQRDRNTEAFF.

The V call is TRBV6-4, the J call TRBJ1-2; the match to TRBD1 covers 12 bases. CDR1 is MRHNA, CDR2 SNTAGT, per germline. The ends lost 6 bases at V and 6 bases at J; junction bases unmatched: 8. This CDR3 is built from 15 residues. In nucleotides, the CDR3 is TGTGCCAGCAGCGGGACAGGGGGCCACAAGGATGGCTACACCTTC. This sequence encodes CASSGTGGHKDGYTF.